The present entry profiles one TCR beta chain with its context. Other DNA variants within this sample encode the same CDR3. Original methodology: Nucleated cell counts were estimated from reference gene primer amplification. Profiled with immunoSEQ multiplex PCR; TCRdb holds only in-frame clones, not every one. V and J calls and clone size are those listed in that table; D and trimming were worked out from the DNA. The data contain around 120,000 clones, approximately 85% of them singletons. The record originates from a study of blood T cell repertoires in COVID-19. Study as a whole: The United States, Italy and Spain provided the acute and convalescent COVID-19 samples. PBMCs, B-cell-depleted T cells, or T cells were the source of the cDNA or gDNA that made up the material.

The CDR3 contains 13 residues. In germline, CDR1 is MNHEY, CDR2 SVGAGI. Germline trimming cut 5 bases from V and 1 base from J; bases unmatched to any gene: 1. The sequenced sample consisted of peripheral blood. This TCR was sampled from a man older than 75 with acute or convalescent COVID-19. The genes are TRBV6-5 and TRBJ1-1, with 7 nucleotides matching TRBD1. Here the CDR3 reads CASSRTGNTEAFF. The CDR3 coding sequence is TGTGCCAGCAGTAGGACAGGGAACACTGAAGCTTTCTTT.